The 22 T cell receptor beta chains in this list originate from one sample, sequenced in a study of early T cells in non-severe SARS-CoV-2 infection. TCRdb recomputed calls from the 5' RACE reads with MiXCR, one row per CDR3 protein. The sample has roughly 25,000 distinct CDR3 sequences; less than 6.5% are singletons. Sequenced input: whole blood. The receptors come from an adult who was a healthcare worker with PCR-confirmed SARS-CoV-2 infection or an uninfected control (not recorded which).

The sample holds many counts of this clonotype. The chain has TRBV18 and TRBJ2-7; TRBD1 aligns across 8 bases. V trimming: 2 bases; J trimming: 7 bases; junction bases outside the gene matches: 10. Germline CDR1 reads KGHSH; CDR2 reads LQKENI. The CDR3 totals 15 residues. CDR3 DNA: TGTGCCAGCTCACCATCGGACAGGGTGGAAGAAGAGCAGTACTTC. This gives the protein CASSPSDRVEEEQYF.

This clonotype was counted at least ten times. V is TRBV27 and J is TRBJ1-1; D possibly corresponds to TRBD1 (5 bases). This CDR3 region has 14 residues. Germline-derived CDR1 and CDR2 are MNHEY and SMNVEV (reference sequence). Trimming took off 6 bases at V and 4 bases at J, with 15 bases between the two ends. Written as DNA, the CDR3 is TGTGCCAGCAGGGGTGGGGCCTGGGGCACTGAAGCTTTCTTT. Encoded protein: CASRGGAWGTEAFF.

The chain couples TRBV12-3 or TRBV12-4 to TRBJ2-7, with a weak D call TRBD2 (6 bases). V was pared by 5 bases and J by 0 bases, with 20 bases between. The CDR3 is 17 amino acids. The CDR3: CASSPAETRRSSYEQYF. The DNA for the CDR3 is TGTGCCAGCAGTCCTGCTGAGACTAGAAGGAGCTCCTACGAGCAGTACTTC.

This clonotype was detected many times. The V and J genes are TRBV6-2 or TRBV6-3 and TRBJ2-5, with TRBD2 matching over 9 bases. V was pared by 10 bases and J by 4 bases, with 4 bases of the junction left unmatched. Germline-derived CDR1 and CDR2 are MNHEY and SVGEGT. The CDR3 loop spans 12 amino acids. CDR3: CATLTSGETQYF. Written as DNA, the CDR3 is TGTGCCACCCTGACTAGCGGAGAGACCCAGTACTTC.

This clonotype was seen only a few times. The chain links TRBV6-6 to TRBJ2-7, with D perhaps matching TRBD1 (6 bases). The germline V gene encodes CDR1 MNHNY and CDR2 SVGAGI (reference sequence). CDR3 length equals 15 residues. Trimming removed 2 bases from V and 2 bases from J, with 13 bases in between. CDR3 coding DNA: TGTGCCAGCAGTTACGGGTCGGGGACAACCTACGAGCAGTACTTC. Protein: CASSYGSGTTYEQYF.

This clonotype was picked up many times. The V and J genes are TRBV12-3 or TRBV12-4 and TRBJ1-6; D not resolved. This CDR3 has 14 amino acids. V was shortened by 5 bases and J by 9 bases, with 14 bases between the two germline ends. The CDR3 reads CASSPPIIGSPLHF. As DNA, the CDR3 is TGTGCCAGCAGTCCCCCGATTATAGGTTCACCCCTCCACTTT.

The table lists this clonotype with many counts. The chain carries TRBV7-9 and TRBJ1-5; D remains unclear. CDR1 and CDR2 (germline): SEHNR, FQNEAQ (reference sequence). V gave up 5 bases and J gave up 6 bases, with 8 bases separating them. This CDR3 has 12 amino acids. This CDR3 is CASSPPFQPQHF. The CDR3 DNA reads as TGTGCCAGCAGCCCTCCCTTTCAGCCCCAGCATTTT. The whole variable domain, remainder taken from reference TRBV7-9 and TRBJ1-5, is DTGVSQNPRHKITKRGQNVTFRCDPISEHNRLYWYRQTLGQGPEFLTYFQNEAQLEKSRLLSDRFSAERPKGSFSTLEIQRTEQGDSAMYLCASSPPFQPQHFGDGTRLSIL.

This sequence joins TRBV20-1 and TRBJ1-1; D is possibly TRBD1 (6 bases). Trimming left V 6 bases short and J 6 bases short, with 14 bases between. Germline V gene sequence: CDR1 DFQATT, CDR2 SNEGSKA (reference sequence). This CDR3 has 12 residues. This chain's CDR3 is CSAGATGSEAFF. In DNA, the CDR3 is TGCAGTGCGGGGGCAACGGGTTCTGAAGCTTTCTTT.

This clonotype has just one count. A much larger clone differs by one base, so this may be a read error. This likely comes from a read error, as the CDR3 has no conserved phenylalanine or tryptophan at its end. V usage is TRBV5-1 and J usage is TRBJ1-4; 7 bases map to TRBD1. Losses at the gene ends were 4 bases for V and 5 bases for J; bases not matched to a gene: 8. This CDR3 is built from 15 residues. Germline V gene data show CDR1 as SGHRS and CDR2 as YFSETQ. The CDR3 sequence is CASSILGTENEKLFS. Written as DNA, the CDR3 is TGCGCCAGCAGCATTCTCGGGACAGAAAATGAAAAACTGTTTTCT.

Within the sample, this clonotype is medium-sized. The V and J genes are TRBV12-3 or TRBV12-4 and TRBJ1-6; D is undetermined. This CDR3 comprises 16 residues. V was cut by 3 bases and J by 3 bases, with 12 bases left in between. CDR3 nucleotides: TGTGCCAGCAGTTTCAATGCCCGGAGCTATAATTCACCCCTCCACTTT. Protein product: CASSFNARSYNSPLHF.

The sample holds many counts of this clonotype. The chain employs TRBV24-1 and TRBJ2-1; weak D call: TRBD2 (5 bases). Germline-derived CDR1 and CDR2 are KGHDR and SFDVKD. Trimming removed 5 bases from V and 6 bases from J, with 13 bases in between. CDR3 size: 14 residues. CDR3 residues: CATSGQGRPNEQFF. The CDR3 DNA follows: TGTGCCACCAGTGGCCAAGGGAGACCCAATGAGCAGTTCTTC.

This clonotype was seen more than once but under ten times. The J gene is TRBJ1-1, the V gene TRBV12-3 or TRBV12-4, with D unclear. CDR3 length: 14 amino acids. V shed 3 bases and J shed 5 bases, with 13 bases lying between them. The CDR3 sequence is CASSFWADRTEAFF. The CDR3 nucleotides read TGTGCCAGCAGTTTTTGGGCCGATCGGACTGAAGCTTTCTTT.

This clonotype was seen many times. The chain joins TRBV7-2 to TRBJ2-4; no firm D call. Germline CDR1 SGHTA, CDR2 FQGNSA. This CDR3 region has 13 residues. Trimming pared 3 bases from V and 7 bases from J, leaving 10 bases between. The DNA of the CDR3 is TGTGCCAGCAGCTTGGAGCAGACGAACATTCAGTACTTC. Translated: CASSLEQTNIQYF.

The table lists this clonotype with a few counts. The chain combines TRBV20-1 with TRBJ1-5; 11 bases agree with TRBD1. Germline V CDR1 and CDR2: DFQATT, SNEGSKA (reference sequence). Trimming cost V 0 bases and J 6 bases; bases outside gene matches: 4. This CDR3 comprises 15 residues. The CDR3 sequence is CSAREGQGDSQPQHF. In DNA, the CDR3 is TGCAGTGCTAGAGAGGGACAGGGGGATAGTCAGCCCCAGCATTTT.

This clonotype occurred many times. The CDR3 loop reads CASRAGSGTEAFF. The CDR3, as DNA: TGCGCCAGCAGGGCGGGTAGCGGGACTGAAGCTTTCTTT. The gene calls are TRBV10-1 and TRBJ1-1; D unresolved. This CDR3 has 13 residues. V was clipped by 6 bases and J by 5 bases, with 13 bases between them. The germline CDR1 and CDR2 sequences are WNHNN and SYGVQD (reference sequence).

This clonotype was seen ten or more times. The CDR3 nucleotides are TGTGCCATCAGTGAAGGAGAGGGGACAGACTCTGGAAACACCATATATTTT. It codes for CAISEGEGTDSGNTIYF. The chain has TRBV10-3 and TRBJ1-3, with TRBD1 matching over 7 bases. The CDR3 has 17 amino acids. V gave up 3 bases and J gave up 0 bases; unmatched junction bases: 8. The germline V gene has CDR1 ENHRY and CDR2 SYGVKD.

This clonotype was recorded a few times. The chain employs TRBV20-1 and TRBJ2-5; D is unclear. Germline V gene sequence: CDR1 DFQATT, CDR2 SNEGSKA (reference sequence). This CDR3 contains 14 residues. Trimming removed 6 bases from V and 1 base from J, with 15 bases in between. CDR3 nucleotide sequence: TGCAGTGCCCCAGCGAGGTCGTTCCAAGAGACCCAGTACTTC. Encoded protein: CSAPARSFQETQYF.

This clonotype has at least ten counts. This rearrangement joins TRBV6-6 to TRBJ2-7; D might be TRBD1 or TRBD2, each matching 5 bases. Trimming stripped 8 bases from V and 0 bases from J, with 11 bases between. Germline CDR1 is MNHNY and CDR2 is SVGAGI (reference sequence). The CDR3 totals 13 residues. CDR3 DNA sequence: TGTGCCAGCTCCGCCGGGGCCTCCTACGAGCAGTACTTC. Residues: CASSAGASYEQYF.

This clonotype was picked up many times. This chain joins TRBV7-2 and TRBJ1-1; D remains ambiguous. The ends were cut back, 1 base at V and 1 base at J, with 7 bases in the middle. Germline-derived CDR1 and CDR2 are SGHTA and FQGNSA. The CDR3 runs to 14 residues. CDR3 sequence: CASSLGSGNTEAFF. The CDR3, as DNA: TGTGCCAGCAGCTTAGGTTCAGGGAACACTGAAGCTTTCTTT.

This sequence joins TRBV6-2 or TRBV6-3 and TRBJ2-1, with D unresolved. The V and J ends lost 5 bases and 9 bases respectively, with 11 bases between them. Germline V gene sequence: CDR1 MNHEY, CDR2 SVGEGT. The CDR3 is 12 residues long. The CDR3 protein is CASSPRSGEQFF. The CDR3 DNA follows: TGTGCCAGCAGTCCCCGGTCGGGTGAGCAGTTCTTC.

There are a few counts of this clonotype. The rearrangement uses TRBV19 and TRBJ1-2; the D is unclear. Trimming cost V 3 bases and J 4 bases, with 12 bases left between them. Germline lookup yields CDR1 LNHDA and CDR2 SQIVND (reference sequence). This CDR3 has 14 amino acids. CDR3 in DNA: TGTGCCAGTAGTATGTGGGAGTTCAGCTATGGCTACACCTTC. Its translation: CASSMWEFSYGYTF.

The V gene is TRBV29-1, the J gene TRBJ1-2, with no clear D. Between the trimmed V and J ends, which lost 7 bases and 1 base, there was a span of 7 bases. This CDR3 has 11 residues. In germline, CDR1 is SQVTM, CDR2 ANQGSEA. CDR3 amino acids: CSARYNYGYTF. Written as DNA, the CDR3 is TGCAGCGCCCGGTATAACTATGGCTACACCTTC.